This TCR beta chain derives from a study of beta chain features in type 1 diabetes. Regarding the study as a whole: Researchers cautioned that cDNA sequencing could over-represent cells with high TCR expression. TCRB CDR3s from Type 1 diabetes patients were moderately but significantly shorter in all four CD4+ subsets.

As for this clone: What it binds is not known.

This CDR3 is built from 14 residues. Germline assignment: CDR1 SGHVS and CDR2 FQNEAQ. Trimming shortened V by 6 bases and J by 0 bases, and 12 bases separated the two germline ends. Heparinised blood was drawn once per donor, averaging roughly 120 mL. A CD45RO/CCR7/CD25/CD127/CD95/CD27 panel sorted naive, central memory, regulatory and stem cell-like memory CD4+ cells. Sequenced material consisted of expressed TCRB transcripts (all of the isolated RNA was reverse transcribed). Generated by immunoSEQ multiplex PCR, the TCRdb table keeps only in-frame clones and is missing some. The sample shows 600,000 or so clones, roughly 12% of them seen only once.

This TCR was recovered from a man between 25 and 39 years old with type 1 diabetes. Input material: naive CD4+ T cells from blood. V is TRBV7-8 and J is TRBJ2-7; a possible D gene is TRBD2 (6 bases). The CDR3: CASRGGPRSYEQYF. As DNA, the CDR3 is TGTGCCAGCAGGGGGGGACCCCGCTCCTACGAGCAGTACTTC.